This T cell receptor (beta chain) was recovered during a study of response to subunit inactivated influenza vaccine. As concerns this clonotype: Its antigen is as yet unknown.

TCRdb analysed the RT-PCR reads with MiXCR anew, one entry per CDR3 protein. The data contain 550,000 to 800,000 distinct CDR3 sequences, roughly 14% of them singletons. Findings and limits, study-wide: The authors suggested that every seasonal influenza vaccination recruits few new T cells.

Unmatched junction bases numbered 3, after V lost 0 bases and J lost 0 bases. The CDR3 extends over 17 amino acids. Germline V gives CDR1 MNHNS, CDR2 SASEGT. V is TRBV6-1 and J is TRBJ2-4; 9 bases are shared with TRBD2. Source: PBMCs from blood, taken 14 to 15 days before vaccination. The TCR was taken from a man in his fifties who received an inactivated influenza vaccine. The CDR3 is CASSEAQLAGAKNIQYF. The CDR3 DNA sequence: TGTGCCAGCAGTGAAGCGCAACTAGCGGGAGCCAAAAACATTCAGTACTTC.